This note documents a single T cell receptor beta chain sequence. The data originate from a study of blood T cell repertoires in COVID-19. In the authors' methods: Estimated nucleated cell counts came from reference gene primer amplification. Libraries were prepared by immunoSEQ multiplex PCR; TCRdb keeps only in-frame clonotypes and omits some of them. Clone size and the V and J calls come from that table; the DNA yielded D and trimming. The sample includes a few hundred thousand clones, around 90% of them seen just once. The V end was cut by 6 bases, the J end by 3 bases, with 8 bases between. From germline, CDR1 is MNHEY and CDR2 SVGAGI. This CDR3 has 13 amino acids.

The rearrangement links TRBV6-5 to TRBJ2-2; TRBD2 is a possible D gene (5 bases). Sequences were obtained from peripheral blood. The TCR originated in a woman aged 30 to 39 with acute or convalescent COVID-19. CDR3 sequence reads: CASSRGYTGELFF. CDR3 DNA sequence: TGTGCCAGCAGCCGGGGTTACACCGGGGAGCTGTTTTTT.